Below are 20 T cell receptor beta chains sequenced from a single sample in a study of blood T cell repertoires in COVID-19. Clones were read by immunoSEQ multiplex PCR, and TCRdb kept only the in-frame ones, dropping some. The table records roughly 49,000 clones, around 68% of them present only once. Sequenced: peripheral blood. The receptors derive from a woman in her 70s with acute or convalescent COVID-19.

The chain links TRBV9 to TRBJ1-4; the match to TRBD1 covers 10 bases. This CDR3 is 16 amino acids long. The J segment lost 7 bases and the V segment lost 0 bases, leaving 6 bases of the junction unmatched. Germline V gene lookup returns CDR1 SGDLS and CDR2 YYNGEE. The CDR3 nucleotides read TGTGCCAGCAGCGTAGGCTTTAGGACAGGGGGTGAAAAACTGTTTTTT. The encoded protein is CASSVGFRTGGEKLFF. Combining the CDR3 with reference TRBV9 and TRBJ1-4 gives the whole variable domain DSGVTQTPKHLITATGQRVTLRCSPRSGDLSVYWYQQSLDQGLQFLIQYYNGEERAKGNILERFSAQQFPDLHSELNLSSLELGDSALYFCASSVGFRTGGEKLFFGSGTQLSVL.

V gene TRBV5-6 combines with J gene TRBJ1-1; D perhaps matches TRBD1 (5 bases). Trimming took 2 bases from V and 1 from J, leaving 15 bases between them. CDR1 is SGHDT and CDR2 is YYEEEE in the germline V gene. This CDR3 has 16 amino acids. For the CDR3, the DNA is TGTGCCAGCAGCTTATCCGACTTCGGGGGGAACACTGAAGCTTTCTTT. Translating it yields CASSLSDFGGNTEAFF.

The chain joins TRBV7-2 to TRBJ2-7; 9 positions agree with TRBD1. Germline V gives CDR1 SGHTA, CDR2 FQGNSA. The V segment lost 3 bases and the J segment 5 bases; nucleotides outside the gene matches: 8. CDR3 size: 15 residues. Here the CDR3 DNA reads TGTGCCAGCAGCTTTCCGGGACAGGGTAGGAACGAGCAGTACTTC. Translation gives CASSFPGQGRNEQYF.

This sequence joins TRBV6-5 and TRBJ1-1; D not resolved. The CDR3 runs to 13 residues. Germline V lookup: CDR1 MNHEY, CDR2 SVGAGI. V gave up 8 bases and J gave up 5 bases, with 15 bases separating them. The CDR3 sequence: CASSPGLRTEAFF. In nucleotides, the CDR3 is TGTGCCAGCTCCCCGGGGTTGCGGACTGAAGCTTTCTTT.

CDR3 coding DNA: TGTGCCAGCAGCACGGACGCACAGGGGGCCACTGAAGCTTTCTTT. Translating it yields CASSTDAQGATEAFF. The chain combines TRBV4-2 with TRBJ1-1, with TRBD1 matching 9 bases. Per the germline V gene, CDR1 is LGHNA and CDR2 is YNFKEQ. This CDR3 comprises 15 residues. V lost 5 bases and J lost 4; bases outside the gene matches: 8.

This clone was seen repeatedly, ten times or more. This chain joins TRBV7-6 and TRBJ2-5; 8 bases are shared with TRBD1. The V gene's germline CDR1 is SGHVS and CDR2 FNYEAQ. The CDR3 totals 18 residues. J gave up 5 bases and V 3 bases, and 17 bases lay outside the gene matches. Written as DNA, the CDR3 is TGTGCCAGCAGCTTTGCCGGACAGGGTAACCTAGCAGGGGAGACCCAGTACTTC. It codes for CASSFAGQGNLAGETQYF.

The chain recombines TRBV2 with TRBJ1-3, with 10 nucleotides matching TRBD1. The CDR3 has 15 amino acids. From germline, CDR1 is SNHLY and CDR2 FYNNEI. V gave up 5 bases and J gave up 4 bases; unmatched junction bases: 5. The CDR3 spells CASSSQTGGGNTIYF. The CDR3 region has the DNA TGTGCCAGCAGTTCCCAGACAGGGGGCGGAAACACCATATATTTT.

The chain joins TRBV3-1 (or the pseudogene TRBV3-2) to TRBJ2-3, with D possibly being TRBD2 (6 bases). The germline gives CDR1 LGHDT, CDR2 YNNKEL (reference sequence). The CDR3 has 13 amino acids. With 9 bases removed from V and 0 bases from J, the gap between germline ends came to 10 bases. The CDR3 coding sequence is TGTGCCAGTCGGGCGGGAAGCACAGATACGCAGTATTTT. Its translation is CASRAGSTDTQYF.

This clone was detected a few times. The V gene is TRBV7-9, the J gene TRBJ2-1; D gene ambiguous. Germline values: CDR1 SEHNR, CDR2 FQNEAQ (reference sequence). V gave up 3 bases and J gave up 5 bases, with 5 bases separating them. CDR3 length equals 12 residues. The chain's CDR3 is CASSFLDNEQFF. CDR3 nucleotides: TGTGCCAGCAGCTTTTTAGACAATGAGCAGTTCTTC.

V is TRBV5-1 and J is TRBJ2-7, with D perhaps matching TRBD2 (6 bases). Per germline, CDR1 SGHRS and CDR2 YFSETQ. V was pared by 0 bases and J by 6 bases, with 13 bases between. The CDR3 extends over 14 amino acids. CDR3 sequence (DNA): TGCGCCAGCAGCTTGGCCTTAGGGACTGGCGAGCAGTACTTC. It specifies CASSLALGTGEQYF. The full variable domain, its missing parts supplied by reference TRBV5-1 and TRBJ2-7, is KAGVTQTPRYLIKTRGQQVTLSCSPISGHRSVSWYQQTPGQGLQFLFEYFSETQRNKGNFPGRFSGRQFSNSRSEMNVSTLELGDSALYLCASSLALGTGEQYFGPGTRLTVT.

V usage is TRBV9 and J usage is TRBJ1-4, with D unresolved. The CDR3 spans 16 residues. V was clipped by 3 bases and J by 3 bases, with 15 bases between them. Germline CDR1 reads SGDLS; CDR2 reads YYNGEE. Here the CDR3 reads CASSGPLGYSNEKLFF. The CDR3 bases are TGTGCCAGCAGCGGTCCCCTCGGGTACTCTAATGAAAAACTGTTTTTT.

The rearrangement links TRBV10-3 to TRBJ2-5; D is ambiguous. This CDR3 comprises 13 residues. Trimming cost V 0 bases and J 5 bases, with 7 bases left between them. Per germline, CDR1 ENHRY and CDR2 SYGVKD. The CDR3 protein is CAISESDEETQYF. Here the CDR3 DNA reads TGTGCCATCAGTGAGTCAGATGAGGAGACCCAGTACTTC.

J is TRBJ2-2 and V is TRBV20-1; D not certain. Germline CDR1 reads DFQATT; CDR2 reads SNEGSKA (reference sequence). The CDR3 spans 11 residues. V was trimmed by 3 bases and J by 6 bases, leaving 5 bases between them. This chain's CDR3 is CSASFAGELFF. In nucleotides, the CDR3 is TGCAGTGCTAGTTTCGCCGGGGAGCTGTTTTTT.

This chain joins TRBV3-1 (or the pseudogene TRBV3-2) and TRBJ2-5; TRBD2 matches 10 bases. The junction had 2 bases not matched to a gene; V was cut back by 0 bases and J by 1 base. The CDR3 contains 16 residues. CDR1 and CDR2 (germline): LGHDT, YNNKEL (reference sequence). The CDR3 is CASSQEASGGQETQYF. CDR3 in DNA: TGTGCCAGCAGCCAAGAGGCTAGCGGGGGCCAAGAGACCCAGTACTTC.

This clone came up once. The chain couples TRBV7-8 to TRBJ2-7; 7 bases are shared with TRBD1. The CDR3 is 16 amino acids. With 4 bases clipped from V and 7 bases from J, the junction kept 16 bases outside the gene matches. Germline V gene data show CDR1 as SGHVS and CDR2 as FQNEAQ. Written as DNA, the CDR3 is TGTGCCAGCAGCTCCTTCGTAGGGGGCGCTTTTGGGGAGCAGTACTTC. Its translation is CASSSFVGGAFGEQYF.

The chain has TRBV12-3 or TRBV12-4 and TRBJ2-7; no definite D call. V was shortened by 3 bases and J by 0 bases, with 6 bases between the two germline ends. The CDR3 sequence is 13 residues long. The CDR3 coding sequence is TGTGCCAGCAGTTTGAAGAGCTCCTACGAGCAGTACTTC. This gives the protein CASSLKSSYEQYF.

The genes are TRBV4-3 and TRBJ2-7; D is undetermined. This CDR3 comprises 15 residues. V was trimmed by 0 bases and J by 0 bases, leaving 9 bases between them. Germline values: CDR1 LGHNA, CDR2 YSLEER. CDR3 DNA sequence: TGCGCCAGCAGCCAAGATGCGCTTAGCTCCTACGAGCAGTACTTC. Translation: CASSQDALSSYEQYF.

V is TRBV5-1 and J is TRBJ1-2, with D possibly matching TRBD1 (6 bases). The germline CDR1 and CDR2 sequences are SGHRS and YFSETQ. This CDR3 comprises 14 residues. V lost 0 bases to trimming and J lost 4 bases, with 10 bases between them. CDR3: CASSLEARGYGYTF. The CDR3 bases are TGCGCCAGCAGCTTGGAGGCCAGGGGCTATGGCTACACCTTC.

This clone was recorded at least ten times. V gene TRBV7-2 combines with J gene TRBJ2-7, with D unresolved. The germline V gene encodes CDR1 SGHTA and CDR2 FQGNSA. V was pared by 5 bases and J by 3 bases, with 8 bases between. The CDR3 runs to 12 residues. This CDR3 reads CASSPSSYEQYF. In nucleotides, the CDR3 is TGTGCCAGCAGCCCAAGTAGCTACGAGCAGTACTTC.

This rearrangement joins TRBV14 to TRBJ2-5, with a weak D call TRBD1 (8 bases). In germline, CDR1 is SGHDN, CDR2 FVKESK. The V end lost 4 bases, the J end lost 5 bases, and 17 bases lay between the germline ends. This CDR3 is built from 15 residues. The DNA for the CDR3 is TGTGCCAGCAGCCGCTACAGGGGGGGAGCCGAGACCCAGTACTTC. Translated: CASSRYRGGAETQYF.